Detailed here is one TCR beta chain. The germline V gene has CDR1 MGHRA and CDR2 YSYEKL. Trimming cost V 0 bases and J 2 bases, with 11 bases left between them. The CDR3 is 15 amino acids. Using immunoSEQ multiplex PCR, the repertoire was profiled, and TCRdb retains in-frame clones only, with some absent. The data show about 62,000 clones, about 87% seen once. This specimen comes from a study of technical replicates of blood from several donors. The source material was PBMCs. This TCR was sampled from a human donor in good health. Some clones in this sample may be carry-over from other donors' samples. V and J are TRBV4-1 and TRBJ2-7; D perhaps matches TRBD2 (6 bases). DNA of the CDR3: TGCGCCAGCAGCCAAGAGTGGAGGGATACCTACGAGCAGTACTTC. The encoded protein is CASSQEWRDTYEQYF.